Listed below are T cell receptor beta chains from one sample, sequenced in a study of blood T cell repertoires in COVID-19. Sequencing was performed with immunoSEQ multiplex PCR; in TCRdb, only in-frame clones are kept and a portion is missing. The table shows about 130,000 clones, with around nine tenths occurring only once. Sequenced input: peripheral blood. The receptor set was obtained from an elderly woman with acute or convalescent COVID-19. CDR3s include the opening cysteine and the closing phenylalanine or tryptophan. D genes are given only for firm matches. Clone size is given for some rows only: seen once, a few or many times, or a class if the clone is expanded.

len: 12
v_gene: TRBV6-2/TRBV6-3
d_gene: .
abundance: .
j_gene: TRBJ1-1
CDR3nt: TGTGCCAGCAGTCAGGGATTACCTGAAGCTTTCTTT
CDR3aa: CASSQGLPEAFF

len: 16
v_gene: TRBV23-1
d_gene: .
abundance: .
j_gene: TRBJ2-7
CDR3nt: TGCGCCAGCAGTCAATTGAACCGCGCGTTCCCCGGCGAGCAGTACTTC
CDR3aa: CASSQLNRAFPGEQYF

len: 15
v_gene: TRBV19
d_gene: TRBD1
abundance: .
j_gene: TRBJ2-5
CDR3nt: TGTGCCAGTAGACCGAACAGGGGAGAAAGAGAGACCCAGTACTTC
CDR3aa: CASRPNRGERETQYF

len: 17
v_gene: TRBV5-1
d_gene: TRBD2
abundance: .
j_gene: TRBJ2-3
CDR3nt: TGCGCCAGCAGCCAAACCGGTAGACGGGGGGGCACAGATACGCAGTATTTT
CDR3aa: CASSQTGRRGGTDTQYF

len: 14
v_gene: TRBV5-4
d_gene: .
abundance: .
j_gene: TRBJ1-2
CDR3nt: TGTGCCAGCAGCTTGGATCCCTGGCAGGGGAGCTACACCTTC
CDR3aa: CASSLDPWQGSYTF

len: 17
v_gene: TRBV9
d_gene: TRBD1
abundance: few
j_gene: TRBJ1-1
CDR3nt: TGTGCCAGCAGCGCCATACAGGGGGCAGGGGTTGGCACTGAAGCTTTCTTT
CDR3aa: CASSAIQGAGVGTEAFF

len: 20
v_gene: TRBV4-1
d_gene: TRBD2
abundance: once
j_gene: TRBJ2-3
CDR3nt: TGCGCCAGCAGCCAAGCCCGTGGGGCGGGGGGGGTGGATGGCACAGATACGCAGTATTTT
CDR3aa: CASSQARGAGGVDGTDTQYF

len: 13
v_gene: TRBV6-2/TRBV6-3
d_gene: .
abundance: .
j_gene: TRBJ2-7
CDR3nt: TGTGCCAGCAGTTACGCGGTGGGTTACGAGCAGTACTTC
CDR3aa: CASSYAVGYEQYF

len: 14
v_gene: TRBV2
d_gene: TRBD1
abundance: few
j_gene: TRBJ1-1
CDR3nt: TGTGCCAGCAGTGCACAGGGGCTTGGAACTGAAGCTTTCTTT
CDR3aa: CASSAQGLGTEAFF

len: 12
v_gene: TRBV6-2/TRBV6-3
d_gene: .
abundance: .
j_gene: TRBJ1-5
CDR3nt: TGTGCCAGCAGTGAGCAAAATCAGCCCCAGCATTTT
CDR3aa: CASSEQNQPQHF

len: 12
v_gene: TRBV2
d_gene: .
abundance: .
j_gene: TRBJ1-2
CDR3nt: TGTGCCAGCAGTGAATCGGCGGTCGGCTACACCTTC
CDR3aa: CASSESAVGYTF

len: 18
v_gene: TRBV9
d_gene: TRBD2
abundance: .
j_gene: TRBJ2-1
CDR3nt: TGTGCCAGCAGCGTAGGGCTAGCGGGGGGTTCAGGGCCAAATGAGCAGTTCTTC
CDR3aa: CASSVGLAGGSGPNEQFF

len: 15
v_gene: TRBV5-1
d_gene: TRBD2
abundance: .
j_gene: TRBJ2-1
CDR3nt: TGCGCCAGCAGCTTAGCGGGAGGGCCCGGGAATGAGCAGTTCTTC
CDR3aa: CASSLAGGPGNEQFF

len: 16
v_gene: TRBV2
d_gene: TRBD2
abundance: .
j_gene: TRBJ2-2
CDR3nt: TGTGCCAGCAGTGAAGCGGGGACTAGAGGGGCCGGGGAGCTGTTTTTT
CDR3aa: CASSEAGTRGAGELFF

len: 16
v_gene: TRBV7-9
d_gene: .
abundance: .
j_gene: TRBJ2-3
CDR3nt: TGTGCCAGCAGCCTCCCGGGTCCTAGCGGCACAGATACGCAGTATTTT
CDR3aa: CASSLPGPSGTDTQYF

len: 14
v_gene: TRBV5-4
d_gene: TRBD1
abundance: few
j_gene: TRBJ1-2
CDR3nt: TGTGCCAGCAGCAGTACAGGGGGCCTGTATGGCTACACCTTC
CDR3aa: CASSSTGGLYGYTF

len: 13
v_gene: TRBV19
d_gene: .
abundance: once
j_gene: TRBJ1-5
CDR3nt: TGTGCCAGTAGATCCTTCCTCAATCAGCCCCAGCATTTT
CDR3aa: CASRSFLNQPQHF

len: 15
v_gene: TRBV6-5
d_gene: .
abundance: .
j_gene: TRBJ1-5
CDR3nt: TGTGCCAGCAGTTCCCTAGGAGGGGGCAATCAGCCCCAGCATTTT
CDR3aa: CASSSLGGGNQPQHF

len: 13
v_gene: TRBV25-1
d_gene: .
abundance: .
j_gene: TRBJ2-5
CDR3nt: TGTGCCAGCAGTCGGCGGACTGGGGAGACCCAGTACTTC
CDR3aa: CASSRRTGETQYF

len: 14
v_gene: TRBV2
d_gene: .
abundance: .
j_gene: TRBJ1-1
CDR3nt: TGTGCCAGCGCCGGGTGGGGAGGGAACACTGAAGCTTTCTTT
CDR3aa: CASAGWGGNTEAFF

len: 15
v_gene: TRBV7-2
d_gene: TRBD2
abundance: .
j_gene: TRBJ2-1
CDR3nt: TGTGCCAGCAGCTTGGGCGGGGGATTGTGCCTTGAGCAGTTCTTC
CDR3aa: CASSLGGGLCLEQFF

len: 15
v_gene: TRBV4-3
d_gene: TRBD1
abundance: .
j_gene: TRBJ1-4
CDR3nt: TGCGCCAGCAGCCAAGTCCGGGACAGGGGTGAAAAACTGTTTTTT
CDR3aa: CASSQVRDRGEKLFF